This is a list of T cell receptor beta chains from one sample in a study of vaccination effects on CD4 cells after COVID-19. Method: immunoSEQ multiplex PCR; TCRdb's copy keeps in-frame clones and lacks some. The sample lists 30,000 to 40,000 clones; 72% were seen once. Antigens of these TCRs are unknown. The sequencing here drew on CD4+ T cells from PBMCs cultured with HCoV-229E spike peptides, taken after COVID-19 vaccination. These receptors were obtained from a human donor who received a COVID-19 vaccine. The CDR3 runs from the conserved cysteine through the conserved F or W. The order of the fields is V gene, D gene, J gene, clone size, CDR3 DNA, CDR3 protein. D genes are given only for firm matches. Not every row has a clone size; where given, it reads once, few, many or a size class.

V gene: TRBV21-1
D gene: .
J gene: TRBJ1-5
clone size: .
CDR3 DNA: TGTGCCAGCAGCGCCAGGGGGAGAAGCAATCAGCCCCAGCATTTT
CDR3 protein: CASSARGRSNQPQHF

V gene: TRBV3-1/TRBV3-2
D gene: .
J gene: TRBJ2-3
clone size: .
CDR3 DNA: TGTGCCAGCAGCCGGGGTCTAGGGGGACGCACAGATACGCAGTATTTT
CDR3 protein: CASSRGLGGRTDTQYF

V gene: TRBV18
D gene: .
J gene: TRBJ1-5
clone size: .
CDR3 DNA: TGTGCCAGCTCACCAGGGAGCAATCAGCCCCAGCATTTT
CDR3 protein: CASSPGSNQPQHF

V gene: TRBV5-1
D gene: TRBD1
J gene: TRBJ2-1
clone size: .
CDR3 DNA: TGCGCCAGCAGCTTCGGGACAGATAATTACAATGAGCAGTTCTTC
CDR3 protein: CASSFGTDNYNEQFF

V gene: TRBV4-1
D gene: TRBD2
J gene: TRBJ2-2
clone size: .
CDR3 DNA: TGCGCCAGCAGGCCTACTAGCGGGAGGGCCAGAGCCACGAACACCGGGGAGCTGTTTTTT
CDR3 protein: CASRPTSGRARATNTGELFF

V gene: TRBV14
D gene: .
J gene: TRBJ1-3
clone size: .
CDR3 DNA: TGTGCCAGCAGCCCCCTGACATCGTCTTCTGGAAACACCATATATTTT
CDR3 protein: CASSPLTSSSGNTIYF

V gene: TRBV6-6
D gene: .
J gene: TRBJ1-3
clone size: .
CDR3 DNA: TGTGCCAGCAGTTACTGGGCCCTAACCTCTGGAAACACCATATATTTT
CDR3 protein: CASSYWALTSGNTIYF

V gene: TRBV9
D gene: .
J gene: TRBJ2-1
clone size: .
CDR3 DNA: TGTGCCAGCAGCCGACTAGGGGGGTACAATGAGCAGTTCTTC
CDR3 protein: CASSRLGGYNEQFF

V gene: TRBV7-9
D gene: TRBD1
J gene: TRBJ1-3
clone size: once
CDR3 DNA: TGTGCCAGCAGCGAAGACAGGGCTCGTAACACCATATATTTT
CDR3 protein: CASSEDRARNTIYF

V gene: TRBV6-4
D gene: TRBD2
J gene: TRBJ2-4
clone size: .
CDR3 DNA: TGTGCCAGCAGTGACACGCGGGAGGGCCGAACAAAGATAAACATTCAGTACTTC
CDR3 protein: CASSDTREGRTKINIQYF

V gene: TRBV7-9
D gene: .
J gene: TRBJ2-3
clone size: .
CDR3 DNA: TGTGCCAGCAGCTTAATCTGGGGCCGGGACACAGATACGCAGTATTTT
CDR3 protein: CASSLIWGRDTDTQYF

V gene: TRBV5-4
D gene: TRBD1
J gene: TRBJ2-3
clone size: .
CDR3 DNA: TGTGCCAGCAGCTTCGGACAGGGGAGCACAGATACGCAGTATTTT
CDR3 protein: CASSFGQGSTDTQYF

V gene: TRBV2
D gene: TRBD1
J gene: TRBJ1-2
clone size: medium-sized
CDR3 DNA: TGTGCCAGCAGTGTACAGGGGGGCTATGGCTACACCTTC
CDR3 protein: CASSVQGGYGYTF

V gene: TRBV5-4
D gene: TRBD1
J gene: TRBJ1-4
clone size: .
CDR3 DNA: TGTGCCAGCAGCCTACAGGGGGCTGAGGAAAAACTGTTTTTT
CDR3 protein: CASSLQGAEEKLFF

V gene: TRBV3-1/TRBV3-2
D gene: .
J gene: TRBJ1-2
clone size: .
CDR3 DNA: TGTGCCAGCAGCCCGGCATCAGGACTGGGTTATGGCTACACCTTC
CDR3 protein: CASSPASGLGYGYTF

V gene: TRBV4-1
D gene: .
J gene: TRBJ1-1
clone size: .
CDR3 DNA: TGCGCCAGCAGCCAAGAGTATAGGGGGGAAGGGCTGGCCACTGAAGCTTTCTTT
CDR3 protein: CASSQEYRGEGLATEAFF

V gene: TRBV6-2/TRBV6-3
D gene: .
J gene: TRBJ1-2
clone size: once
CDR3 DNA: TGTGCCAGCAGTTACCAACAGGGACCTAACTATGGCTACACCTTC
CDR3 protein: CASSYQQGPNYGYTF

V gene: TRBV6-5
D gene: TRBD2
J gene: TRBJ2-7
clone size: .
CDR3 DNA: TGTGCCAGCAGAGACCCGGGACTAGCTTACGAGCAGTACTTC
CDR3 protein: CASRDPGLAYEQYF

V gene: TRBV3-1/TRBV3-2
D gene: .
J gene: TRBJ1-2
clone size: .
CDR3 DNA: TGTGCCAGCAGCCAGACCGCTAACTATGGCTACACCTTC
CDR3 protein: CASSQTANYGYTF

V gene: TRBV7-5
D gene: .
J gene: TRBJ1-2
clone size: .
CDR3 DNA: TGTGTCAGAAGCTTAACGCCTCGCGGGGTTCTTCGGGGCTACACCTTC
CDR3 protein: CVRSLTPRGVLRGYTF

V gene: TRBV5-1
D gene: TRBD2
J gene: TRBJ2-7
clone size: .
CDR3 DNA: TGCGCCAGCAGCGGCCTAGCGGGAGGATACTACGAGCAGTACTTC
CDR3 protein: CASSGLAGGYYEQYF

V gene: TRBV29-1
D gene: .
J gene: TRBJ2-1
clone size: .
CDR3 DNA: TGCAGCGTTGAAGGAAGTAGGGGCAGCCTCAGCTCCTACAATGAGCAGTTCTTC
CDR3 protein: CSVEGSRGSLSSYNEQFF

V gene: TRBV30
D gene: TRBD1
J gene: TRBJ1-1
clone size: .
CDR3 DNA: TGTGCCTCCCCGGGACAGGGGGGGACTGAAGCTTTCTTT
CDR3 protein: CASPGQGGTEAFF

V gene: TRBV29-1
D gene: .
J gene: TRBJ1-5
clone size: .
CDR3 DNA: TGCAGCGTTGAGACGGATCTTAATCAGCCCCAGCATTTT
CDR3 protein: CSVETDLNQPQHF

V gene: TRBV11-2
D gene: .
J gene: TRBJ1-1
clone size: .
CDR3 DNA: TGTGCCAGCAGCTTAGATCGGGCTTTCTTT
CDR3 protein: CASSLDRAFF

V gene: TRBV27
D gene: .
J gene: TRBJ2-3
clone size: once
CDR3 DNA: TGTGCCAGCAGTTCGTGGCTAGCTGGTGGCACAGATACGCAGTATTTT
CDR3 protein: CASSSWLAGGTDTQYF

V gene: TRBV6-6
D gene: .
J gene: TRBJ2-2
clone size: .
CDR3 DNA: TGTGCCGCAACTCTTGACAGGAACACCGGGGAGCTGTTTTTT
CDR3 protein: CAATLDRNTGELFF

V gene: TRBV21-1
D gene: .
J gene: TRBJ2-4
clone size: .
CDR3 DNA: TGTGCCAGCAAGCCGGGACAGGGGGCGAGTCGAGCCAAAAACATTCAGTACTTC
CDR3 protein: CASKPGQGASRAKNIQYF

V gene: TRBV20-1
D gene: .
J gene: TRBJ1-2
clone size: .
CDR3 DNA: TGCAGTGCTGGGGGAGTCTATGGCTACACCTTC
CDR3 protein: CSAGGVYGYTF

V gene: TRBV6-6
D gene: .
J gene: TRBJ2-2
clone size: .
CDR3 DNA: TGTGCCAGCAGTTCTACGGGTGACACCGGGGAGCTGTTTTTT
CDR3 protein: CASSSTGDTGELFF

V gene: TRBV4-1
D gene: TRBD2
J gene: TRBJ2-3
clone size: .
CDR3 DNA: TGCGCCAGCAGTCCCCTTCCCCTGGCGGGGGGGTCCCCCTTTAGCACAGATACGCAGTATTTT
CDR3 protein: CASSPLPLAGGSPFSTDTQYF

V gene: TRBV27
D gene: .
J gene: TRBJ2-7
clone size: .
CDR3 DNA: TGTGCCAGCAGTTTGGGGGACCCTAGAATCCCCTACGAGCAGTACTTC
CDR3 protein: CASSLGDPRIPYEQYF

V gene: TRBV4-1
D gene: TRBD2
J gene: TRBJ2-5
clone size: .
CDR3 DNA: TGCGCCAGCAGCCAAGATCGGGGGGAAGAGACCCAGTACTTC
CDR3 protein: CASSQDRGEETQYF

V gene: TRBV11-3
D gene: .
J gene: TRBJ2-2
clone size: once
CDR3 DNA: TGTGCCAGCAGCCCCTCACTAAACACCGGGGAGCTGTTTTTT
CDR3 protein: CASSPSLNTGELFF

V gene: TRBV5-1
D gene: .
J gene: TRBJ2-1
clone size: once
CDR3 DNA: TGCGCCAGTAGCATAACCTACAATGAGCAGTTCTTC
CDR3 protein: CASSITYNEQFF

V gene: TRBV6-1
D gene: .
J gene: TRBJ1-5
clone size: .
CDR3 DNA: TGTGCCAGCAGTGAACTTGGGCATCAGCCCCAGCATTTT
CDR3 protein: CASSELGHQPQHF

V gene: TRBV30
D gene: .
J gene: TRBJ2-3
clone size: .
CDR3 DNA: TGTGCCTGGAGTGGTGGAGGCACAGATACGCAGTATTTT
CDR3 protein: CAWSGGGTDTQYF

V gene: TRBV15
D gene: TRBD2
J gene: TRBJ2-1
clone size: .
CDR3 DNA: TGTGCCACCAGCAGAGATCTGAGCGGGGGGGCTACGTGGAAATTCTTC
CDR3 protein: CATSRDLSGGATWKFF

V gene: TRBV6-5
D gene: .
J gene: TRBJ1-6
clone size: .
CDR3 DNA: TGTGCCAGCAGTTTAACGATAGTATCGTCCCTCCACTTT
CDR3 protein: CASSLTIVSSLHF

V gene: TRBV15
D gene: TRBD1
J gene: TRBJ2-1
clone size: .
CDR3 DNA: TGTGCCACCGGGACAGGGACCTACATAGGGAAGAATGAGCAGTTCTTC
CDR3 protein: CATGTGTYIGKNEQFF

V gene: TRBV5-1
D gene: TRBD1
J gene: TRBJ2-2
clone size: .
CDR3 DNA: TGCGCCAGCTCACAACAGGGGGACACCGGGGAGCTGTTTTTT
CDR3 protein: CASSQQGDTGELFF

V gene: TRBV29-1
D gene: .
J gene: TRBJ1-1
clone size: once
CDR3 DNA: TGCAGCGTTCATCCCCTCCAGGGCAGGGGTGAAGCTTTCTTT
CDR3 protein: CSVHPLQGRGEAFF

V gene: TRBV12-3/TRBV12-4
D gene: TRBD1
J gene: TRBJ1-2
clone size: .
CDR3 DNA: TGTGCCAGCAGTCCGGGACAGGGGGTCACCTTC
CDR3 protein: CASSPGQGVTF

V gene: TRBV4-1
D gene: TRBD2
J gene: TRBJ2-7
clone size: few
CDR3 DNA: TGCGCCAGCAGCCGACCTAGCGGGGGACTGTCCTACGAGCAGTACTTC
CDR3 protein: CASSRPSGGLSYEQYF

V gene: TRBV28
D gene: TRBD1
J gene: TRBJ1-5
clone size: .
CDR3 DNA: TGTGCCAGCAGTCCCGGACAGGGGGATCAGCCCCAGCATTTT
CDR3 protein: CASSPGQGDQPQHF